These 9 T cell receptor beta chains originate from one sample sequenced in a study of blood T cell repertoires in COVID-19. This table comes from immunoSEQ multiplex PCR, and its TCRdb copy is limited to in-frame clones, with some not included. The data contain 250,000 or so clones, approximately 89% of them singletons. The sequenced sample was PBMCs or T cells enriched from blood (not recorded which). These TCRs come from a middle-aged man who had been exposed to COVID-19.

The gene calls are TRBV28 and TRBJ1-6; maybe TRBD1 (5 bases). The CDR3 loop spans 13 amino acids. CDR1 and CDR2 (germline): MDHEN, SYDVKM. For the CDR3, the DNA is TGTGCAACCAGGGAACAGCCCAATTCACCCCTCCACTTT. It is translated as CATREQPNSPLHF.

The chain is built from TRBV28 and TRBJ1-2, with D possibly matching TRBD1 (5 bases). V was shortened by 2 bases and J by 8 bases, with 15 bases between the two germline ends. The CDR3 totals 14 residues. The germline V gene encodes CDR1 MDHEN and CDR2 SYDVKM. The CDR3, as DNA: TGTGCCAGCAGTTTAGGCCAGGGCGATAAGGGCTACACCTTC. Protein sequence: CASSLGQGDKGYTF.

The chain recombines TRBV28 with TRBJ1-4, with 7 bases matching TRBD1. Germline CDR1 reads MDHEN; CDR2 reads SYDVKM. This CDR3 region has 15 residues. With V trimmed by 4 bases and J by 4 bases, 6 bases remained unmatched. The CDR3 protein is CASSYRGWDNEKLFF. The CDR3 DNA reads as TGTGCCAGCAGTTACAGGGGTTGGGATAATGAAAAACTGTTTTTT.

The genes are TRBV11-1 and TRBJ1-1; D remains unclear. Germline lookup yields CDR1 SGHAT and CDR2 FQDESV (reference sequence). The CDR3 has 12 residues. The V gene lost 3 bases and the J gene lost 5 bases, with 7 bases spanning the gap. CDR3 nucleotides: TGTGCCAGCAGCTTGGCGGGGACTGAAGCTTTCTTT. Translating gives CASSLAGTEAFF.

The gene calls are TRBV7-9 and TRBJ2-7, with D possibly matching TRBD2 (6 bases). The CDR3 consists of 14 residues. V lost 1 base and J lost 4, with 11 bases in between. Germline V lookup: CDR1 SEHNR, CDR2 FQNEAQ (reference sequence). The chain's CDR3 is CASSLGRDLYEQYF. The CDR3 DNA is TGTGCCAGCAGCTTAGGGCGGGATTTATACGAGCAGTACTTC.

This chain uses TRBV18 with TRBJ2-1; 13 nucleotides match TRBD2. V shed 3 bases and J 5 bases; nucleotides not matched to a gene: 4. CDR1 is KGHSH and CDR2 is LQKENI in the germline V gene. CDR3 length equals 16 residues. The DNA of the CDR3 is TGTGCCAGCTCACCGATCGGGACTAGCGGGAACAATGAGCAGTTCTTC. This codes for CASSPIGTSGNNEQFF.

The gene calls are TRBV4-1 and TRBJ1-3; a weak D match, TRBD1 (6 bases). V gave up 5 bases and J gave up 11 bases, with 28 bases separating them. The CDR3 length is 17 residues. Germline CDR1 reads MGHRA; CDR2 reads YSYEKL. CDR3 region: CASSEINRDTGAKSIYF. The CDR3 DNA reads TGCGCCAGCAGCGAAATCAACCGGGACACCGGAGCCAAGTCCATATATTTT.

The chain is built from TRBV11-3 and TRBJ2-5; TRBD2 aligns across 7 bases. V trimming: 4 bases; J trimming: 2 bases; junction bases outside the gene matches: 10. Germline V gives CDR1 SGHNT, CDR2 YENEEA. The CDR3 is made up of 16 amino acids. CDR3 sequence reads: CASSSASTSRQETQYF. The CDR3 DNA reads as TGTGCCAGCAGCTCCGCCTCGACTAGCCGTCAAGAGACCCAGTACTTC.

The V call is TRBV25-1, the J call TRBJ2-6; the D gene is possibly TRBD1 (6 bases). This CDR3 has 17 amino acids. Germline V gene data show CDR1 as MGHDK and CDR2 as SYGVNS. The germline V and J ends were trimmed by 3 bases and 0 bases, with 12 bases remaining between them. CDR3 in amino acids: CASSENRALSGANVLTF. The CDR3 nucleotides are TGTGCCAGCAGTGAGAACAGGGCCCTCTCTGGGGCCAACGTCCTGACTTTC. The whole variable domain, filled in from reference TRBV25-1 and TRBJ2-6, reads EADIYQTPRYLVIGTGKKITLECSQTMGHDKMYWYQQDPGMELHLIHYSYGVNSTEKGDLSSESTVSRIRTEHFPLTLESARPSHTSQYLCASSENRALSGANVLTFGAGSRLTVL.